By proportion, the clone carrying this TCR beta chain is large. The antigen is not known. The germline gene is not matched at one end of the junction; a read error may be the cause. Broader study findings: The TCR gene usage of tumor memory CD4+ T cells clustered together with blood and lymph node memory CD4+ cells and with lymph node naive CD4+ cells. Greatest tumor Treg TCR overlap was with tumor naive CD4+ cells.

Memory CD4+ T cells were sorted as CD4+CD45RO+CD25- cells. One entry per CDR3 protein, called by TCRdb with MiXCR from the multiplex PCR reads. The table shows some 440 distinct CDR3 sequences, with under 30% occurring only once. This TCR was sampled from a female donor with breast cancer. Sequencing was performed on memory CD4+ T cells sorted from blood. As for subset: memory CD4+ T cells, CD4+CD45RO+CD25-.

The CDR3 nucleotides are TGTGCCAGCAGTCTAGCTGTGTCTGGCTACACCTTC. Translated, it gives CASSLAVSGYTF. The gene calls are TRBV12-3 or TRBV12-4 and TRBJ1-2; D unclear. CDR3 length equals 12 residues.